This is a list of T cell receptor beta chains from one sample in a study of blood T cell repertoires in COVID-19. TCRdb's table, derived via immunoSEQ multiplex PCR, lists solely in-frame clones and lacks some. This sample yields 200,000 to 250,000 clones, of which 75% to 85% are seen a single time; around 13% belongs to the top ten. Sequences were obtained from peripheral blood. The receptors come from a human donor in a cohort sampled during active COVID-19. Each CDR3 is given with its conserved first and last residue. D genes are given only for firm matches. The listing skips clone size in some rows; elsewhere it reads once, few, many or a size class.

CDR3: CASSLQVRGGYGYTF; DNA: TGTGCCAGCAGTTTACAGGTCCGCGGGGGGTATGGCTACACCTTC; size: .; D: .; J: TRBJ1-2; V: TRBV28
CDR3: CASSHPKGQEAEQLFF; DNA: TGTGCCAGCAGCCATCCCAAGGGGCAGGAAGCTGAACAACTGTTTTTT; size: .; D: .; J: TRBJ1-4; V: TRBV4-2
CDR3: CASSLGQGGYGYTF; DNA: TGTGCCAGCAGCTTGGGACAGGGAGGCTATGGCTACACCTTC; size: .; D: TRBD1; J: TRBJ1-2; V: TRBV5-6
CDR3: CALTGGNSPLHF; DNA: TGCGCTCTGACAGGGGGCAATTCACCCCTCCACTTT; size: .; D: TRBD1; J: TRBJ1-6; V: TRBV30
CDR3: CASSARLANNEQFF; DNA: TGTGCCAGCAGCGCCCGACTAGCCAACAATGAGCAGTTCTTC; size: .; D: TRBD2; J: TRBJ2-1; V: TRBV9
CDR3: CASSLQVRGQPQHF; DNA: TGTGCCAGCAGCTTACAGGTCAGAGGGCAGCCCCAGCATTTT; size: once; D: .; J: TRBJ1-5; V: TRBV7-6
CDR3: CASSAPGGGSENEQFF; DNA: TGTGCCAGCAGCGCCCCCGGGGGGGGGTCGGAGAATGAGCAGTTCTTC; size: .; D: TRBD2; J: TRBJ2-1; V: TRBV3-1/TRBV3-2
CDR3: CASSPRLGRGAGELFF; DNA: TGCGCCAGCAGCCCGAGACTAGGAAGGGGAGCCGGGGAGCTGTTTTTT; size: many; D: .; J: TRBJ2-2; V: TRBV4-3
CDR3: CASSSSQGDTQYF; DNA: TGTGCCAGCAGCTCGAGCCAGGGGGATACGCAGTATTTT; size: once; D: .; J: TRBJ2-3; V: TRBV11-3
CDR3: CASSLREASEQFF; DNA: TGCGCCAGCAGCTTGCGGGAGGCTAGTGAGCAGTTCTTC; size: .; D: TRBD2; J: TRBJ2-1; V: TRBV5-1
CDR3: CASSQEEGNSPLHF; DNA: TGTGCCAGCAGCCAAGAGGAGGGGAATTCACCCCTCCACTTT; size: .; D: .; J: TRBJ1-6; V: TRBV4-2
CDR3: CASSSDRGGGYTF; DNA: TGTGCCAGCAGTTCGGACAGGGGTGGAGGCTACACCTTC; size: .; D: TRBD1; J: TRBJ1-2; V: TRBV2
CDR3: CASGGAGSYEQYF; DNA: TGTGCCAGCGGAGGAGCGGGAAGCTACGAGCAGTACTTC; size: once; D: TRBD2; J: TRBJ2-7; V: TRBV12-3/TRBV12-4
CDR3: CASSISNYGYTF; DNA: TGTGCCAGTAGTATCTCTAACTATGGCTACACCTTC; size: many; D: .; J: TRBJ1-2; V: TRBV19
CDR3: CASSQSGRGPRSPLHF; DNA: TGCGCCAGCAGTCAATCGGGGAGGGGCCCGAGGTCACCCCTCCACTTT; size: .; D: .; J: TRBJ1-6; V: TRBV23-1
CDR3: CASSVVAGGAGELFF; DNA: TGTGCCAGCAGCGTAGTGGCGGGAGGCGCCGGGGAGCTGTTTTTT; size: .; D: TRBD2; J: TRBJ2-2; V: TRBV9
CDR3: CASTTPGGTNEKLFF; DNA: TGTGCCAGCACAACCCCAGGGGGTACTAATGAAAAACTGTTTTTT; size: few; D: TRBD1; J: TRBJ1-4; V: TRBV2
CDR3: CASSTTGGLDTEAFF; DNA: TGTGCCAGCAGTACTACAGGGGGACTCGACACTGAAGCTTTCTTT; size: .; D: TRBD1; J: TRBJ1-1; V: TRBV7-2